This T cell receptor beta chain originates from a study of T-cell reconstitution after alpha-beta-depleted transplantation in children. Study findings and constraints: T-cell numbers and diversity one year post-transplant derived largely from freshly generated T cells.

Unique molecular identifiers were built into the TCRbeta library. Via MiXCR, TCRdb re-called the PCR reads, giving one row per CDR3 protein. Among fewer than 550,000 distinct CDR3 sequences, roughly an eighth were seen once, and the ten largest hold around 15%. Notes on this clonotype: Its cognate antigen is unknown.

The CDR3 has 16 amino acids. Looked up from germline, CDR1 is SGHTS and CDR2 is YDEGEE. Between the trimmed V and J ends, which lost 1 base and 4 bases, there was a span of 17 bases. The receptor was isolated from a female patient aged 2-9 years who had a stem cell transplant for aplastic anemia, so the T cells may come from the graft donor. The material was PBMCs, mostly from graft donor cells, obtained 180 days after TCRalphabeta/CD19-depleted stem cell transplant. This chain uses TRBV5-8 with TRBJ2-5; possibly TRBD2 for D (5 bases). The CDR3 here is CASSLLLAANGETQYF. The CDR3 DNA reads as TGTGCCAGCAGCTTGCTTCTAGCAGCAAATGGAGAGACCCAGTACTTC.